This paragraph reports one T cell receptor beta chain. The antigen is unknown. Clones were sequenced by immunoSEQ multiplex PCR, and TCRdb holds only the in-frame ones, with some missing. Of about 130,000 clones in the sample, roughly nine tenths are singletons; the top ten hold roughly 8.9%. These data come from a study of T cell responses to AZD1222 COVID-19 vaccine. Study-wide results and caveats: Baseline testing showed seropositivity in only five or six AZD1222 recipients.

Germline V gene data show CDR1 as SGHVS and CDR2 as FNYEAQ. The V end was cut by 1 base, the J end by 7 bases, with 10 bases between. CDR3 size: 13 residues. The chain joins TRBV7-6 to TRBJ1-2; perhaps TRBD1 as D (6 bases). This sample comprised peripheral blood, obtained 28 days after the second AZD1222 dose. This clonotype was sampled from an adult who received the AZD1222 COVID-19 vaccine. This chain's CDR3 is CASSLGAGAGYTF. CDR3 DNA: TGTGCCAGCAGCTTAGGGGCAGGGGCTGGCTACACCTTC.